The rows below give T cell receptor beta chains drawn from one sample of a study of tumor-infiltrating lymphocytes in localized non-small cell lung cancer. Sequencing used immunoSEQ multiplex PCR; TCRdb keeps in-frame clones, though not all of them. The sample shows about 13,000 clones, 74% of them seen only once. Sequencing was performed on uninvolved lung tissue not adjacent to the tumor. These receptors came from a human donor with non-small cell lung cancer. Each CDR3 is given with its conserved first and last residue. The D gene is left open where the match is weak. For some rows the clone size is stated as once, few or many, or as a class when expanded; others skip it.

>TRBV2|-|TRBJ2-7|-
CASSGGQGLYEQYF
TGTGCCAGCAGTGGGGGACAAGGACTCTACGAGCAGTACTTC
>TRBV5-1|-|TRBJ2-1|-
CASSDSSLHEQFF
TGCGCCAGCAGCGATTCTAGCCTGCATGAGCAGTTCTTC
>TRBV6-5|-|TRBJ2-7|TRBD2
CASSSITSGRFEQYF
TGTGCCAGCAGTTCGATTACTAGCGGGAGATTCGAGCAGTACTTC
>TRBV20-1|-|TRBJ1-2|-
CSATPNYGYTF
TGCAGTGCTACCCCCAACTATGGCTACACCTTC
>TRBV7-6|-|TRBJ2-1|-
CASARGVAGLYNEQFF
TGTGCCAGCGCAAGGGGGGTGGCAGGCCTATACAATGAGCAGTTCTTC
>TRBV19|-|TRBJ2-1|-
CASSIVRGSYNEQFF
TGTGCCAGTAGTATAGTCAGGGGCTCCTACAATGAGCAGTTCTTC
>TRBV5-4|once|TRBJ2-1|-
CASSLDQGTYNEQFF
TGTGCCAGCAGCTTGGATCAGGGAACCTACAATGAGCAGTTCTTC
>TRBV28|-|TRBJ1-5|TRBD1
CASSRRVQGAGNQPQHF
TGTGCCAGCAGCCGAAGGGTCCAGGGGGCCGGCAATCAGCCCCAGCATTTT
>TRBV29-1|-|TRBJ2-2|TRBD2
CSVPRASGSNTGELFF
TGCAGCGTTCCTCGGGCTAGCGGGTCTAACACCGGGGAGCTGTTTTTT
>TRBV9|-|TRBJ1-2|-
CASSVGSTPTNYGYTF
TGTGCCAGCAGCGTAGGCAGTACTCCTACCAACTATGGCTACACCTTC
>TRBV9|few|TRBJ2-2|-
CASSVGGGPNTGELFF
TGTGCCAGCAGCGTTGGGGGAGGCCCGAACACCGGGGAGCTGTTTTTT
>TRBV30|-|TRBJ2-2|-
CAWIGQTGELFF
TGTGCCTGGATTGGCCAGACCGGGGAGCTGTTTTTT
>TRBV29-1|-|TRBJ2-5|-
CSVAPISQETQYF
TGCAGCGTTGCGCCCATCAGCCAAGAGACCCAGTACTTC
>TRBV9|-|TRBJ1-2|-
CASSGDPDQGPNYGYTF
TGTGCCAGCAGCGGAGACCCAGACCAGGGACCGAACTATGGCTACACCTTC
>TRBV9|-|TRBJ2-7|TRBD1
CASSVATGQGTYEQYF
TGTGCCAGCAGCGTAGCTACAGGACAGGGGACCTACGAGCAGTACTTC
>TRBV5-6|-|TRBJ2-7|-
CASSSNWGALSYEQYF
TGTGCCAGCAGCTCGAATTGGGGTGCCCTCTCCTACGAGCAGTACTTC
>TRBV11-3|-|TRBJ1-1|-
CASSSLTWNTEAFF
TGTGCCAGCAGCTCTCTGACTTGGAACACTGAAGCTTTCTTT
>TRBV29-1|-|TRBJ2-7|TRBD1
CSVTGTGISGEQYF
TGCAGCGTTACCGGGACAGGGATCTCCGGCGAGCAGTACTTC
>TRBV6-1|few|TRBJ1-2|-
CASSDNGYGYTF
TGTGCCAGCAGTGACAACGGCTATGGCTACACCTTC
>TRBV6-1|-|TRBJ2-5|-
CASSRSSETQYF
TGTGCCAGCAGCCGGTCCTCGGAGACCCAGTACTTC
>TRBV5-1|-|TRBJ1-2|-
CASSLTGMLGYTF
TGCGCCAGCAGCTTGACAGGGATGCTTGGCTACACCTTC
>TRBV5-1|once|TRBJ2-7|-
CASSLEEGRSYEQYF
TGCGCCAGCAGCTTGGAGGAGGGAAGGTCCTACGAGCAGTACTTC
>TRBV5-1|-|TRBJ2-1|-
CASSLVANNEQFF
TGCGCCAGCAGCTTGGTTGCGAACAATGAGCAGTTCTTC
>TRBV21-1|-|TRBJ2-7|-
CASTPLGECSYEQYF
TGTGCCAGCACCCCGTTGGGGGAGTGCTCCTACGAGCAGTACTTC
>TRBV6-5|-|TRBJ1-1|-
CASSYRAADTEAFF
TGTGCCAGCAGTTACCGAGCGGCGGACACTGAAGCTTTCTTT
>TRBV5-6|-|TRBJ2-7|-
CASSLYARTGYEQYF
TGTGCCAGCAGCTTGTACGCCCGTACTGGTTACGAGCAGTACTTC
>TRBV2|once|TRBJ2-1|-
CASSERLAGGNEQFF
TGTGCCAGCAGTGAACGGCTAGCCGGAGGGAATGAGCAGTTCTTC
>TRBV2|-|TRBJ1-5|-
CASSGEADRPQHF
TGTGCCAGCAGTGGGGAGGCGGATCGGCCCCAGCATTTT
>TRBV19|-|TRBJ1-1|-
CASRRGVGNTEAFF
TGTGCCAGTAGGCGTGGCGTAGGGAACACTGAAGCTTTCTTT
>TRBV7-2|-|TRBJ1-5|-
CASSLIGGNQPQHF
TGTGCCAGCAGCTTAATCGGAGGAAATCAGCCCCAGCATTTT
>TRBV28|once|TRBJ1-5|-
CASSTASRGAGQPQHF
TGTGCCAGCAGTACCGCCTCCAGGGGTGCAGGTCAGCCCCAGCATTTT
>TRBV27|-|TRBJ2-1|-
CASREGGNSYNEQFF
TGTGCCAGCAGGGAGGGGGGTAACTCCTACAATGAGCAGTTCTTC
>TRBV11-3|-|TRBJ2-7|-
CASSPPGRRYEQYF
TGTGCCAGCAGCCCCCCGGGGCGGCGCTACGAGCAGTACTTC
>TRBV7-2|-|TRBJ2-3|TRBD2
CASSLVGSGGLSTDTQYF
TGTGCCAGCAGCTTAGTTGGTAGCGGGGGGCTGAGCACAGATACGCAGTATTTT
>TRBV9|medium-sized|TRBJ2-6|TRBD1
CASRTGTGSSGANVLTF
TGTGCCAGCAGGACAGGGACAGGGTCTTCTGGGGCCAACGTCCTGACTTTC
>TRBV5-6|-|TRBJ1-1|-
CASSLRVVNTEAFF
TGTGCCAGCAGCTTGAGGGTCGTGAACACTGAAGCTTTCTTT
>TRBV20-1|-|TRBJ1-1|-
CSVVTTQKAFF
TGCAGTGTTGTGACAACCCAAAAAGCTTTCTTT
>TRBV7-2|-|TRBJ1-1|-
CASSLGTEMNTEAFF
TGTGCCAGCAGCTTAGGGACCGAGATGAACACTGAAGCTTTCTTT
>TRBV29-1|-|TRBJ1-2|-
CSVLGVGRRANYGYTF
TGCAGCGTCCTAGGGGTTGGCAGGCGAGCTAACTATGGCTACACCTTC
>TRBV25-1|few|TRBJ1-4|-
CASSDRTNEKLFF
TGTGCCAGCAGTGACAGAACTAATGAAAAACTGTTTTTT
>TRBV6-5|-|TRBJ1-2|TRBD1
CASSYSGTGGSRGYTF
TGTGCCAGCAGTTACTCGGGGACAGGGGGATCGCGTGGCTACACCTTC
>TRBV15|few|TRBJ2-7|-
CATSRERGTFYEQYF
TGTGCCACCAGCAGAGAAAGGGGGACCTTCTACGAGCAGTACTTC